Listed below are T cell receptor beta chains from one sample, sequenced in a study of a mutant IDH1 vaccine in newly diagnosed glioma. For these receptors, no antigen is known. Using immunoSEQ multiplex PCR, the repertoire was profiled, and TCRdb retains in-frame clones only, with some absent. This table has around 41,000 clones, 60% to 85% appearing once. Here the sequenced sample was PBMCs, taken from a glioma patient whose treatment included an IDH1 peptide vaccine. These receptor sequences come from a woman between 40 and 55 years old with glioma. Some clones in this sample may be carry-over from other donors' samples. The CDR3 runs from the conserved cysteine through the conserved F or W. D genes are given only for firm matches. The size of a clone is reported for some rows only, either as once, few or many, or as a class for expanded clones.

abundance	d_gene	v_gene	j_gene	CDR3aa	CDR3nt
-	-	TRBV5-4	TRBJ2-7	CASSLDVNNPYEQYF	TGTGCCAGCAGCTTGGACGTCAACAACCCCTACGAGCAGTACTTC
-	-	TRBV4-3	TRBJ2-5	CASSQDQGSFTRGIETQYF	TGCGCCAGCAGCCAAGATCAGGGATCTTTTACCCGGGGGATAGAGACCCAGTACTTC
-	-	TRBV9	TRBJ2-2	CASSEGQGFGELFF	TGTGCCAGCAGCGAGGGGCAGGGTTTCGGGGAGCTGTTTTTT
-	-	TRBV7-2	TRBJ2-2	CASSFRGQNTGELFF	TGTGCCAGCAGCTTCCGGGGACAGAACACCGGGGAGCTGTTTTTT
-	-	TRBV29-1	TRBJ2-2	CSVSDRPGTGELFF	TGCAGCGTTTCGGACCGCCCGGGCACCGGGGAGCTGTTTTTT
-	-	TRBV20-1	TRBJ1-1	CSAKQGEAFF	TGCAGTGCTAAACAGGGTGAAGCTTTCTTT
once	TRBD1	TRBV2	TRBJ1-2	CASSQRPGTGNGYTF	TGTGCCAGCAGCCAGCGACCGGGGACAGGCAATGGCTACACCTTC
-	-	TRBV19	TRBJ2-1	CASSAGVFHYNEQFF	TGTGCCAGTAGTGCTGGGGTGTTCCACTACAATGAGCAGTTCTTC
-	-	TRBV5-4	TRBJ1-1	CASSSGALLGTEAFF	TGTGCCAGCAGCTCGGGGGCCCTTTTGGGCACTGAAGCTTTCTTT
-	-	TRBV6-6	TRBJ2-3	CASSTRWDSEGDTQYF	TGTGCCAGCAGTACTCGATGGGACTCGGAGGGAGATACGCAGTATTTT
-	-	TRBV28	TRBJ2-7	CASNSGVLNYEQYF	TGTGCCAGCAACTCGGGGGTCCTCAACTACGAGCAGTACTTC
-	-	TRBV2	TRBJ1-3	CASRSGSGNTIYF	TGTGCCAGCCGGTCCGGCTCTGGAAACACCATATATTTT
-	-	TRBV4-1	TRBJ2-7	CASSQGAGKWEQYF	TGCGCCAGCAGCCAAGGGGCCGGGAAATGGGAGCAGTACTTC
-	TRBD1	TRBV5-6	TRBJ1-1	CASSTGTELLDTEAFF	TGTGCCAGCAGCACCGGGACAGAGCTACTAGACACTGAAGCTTTCTTT